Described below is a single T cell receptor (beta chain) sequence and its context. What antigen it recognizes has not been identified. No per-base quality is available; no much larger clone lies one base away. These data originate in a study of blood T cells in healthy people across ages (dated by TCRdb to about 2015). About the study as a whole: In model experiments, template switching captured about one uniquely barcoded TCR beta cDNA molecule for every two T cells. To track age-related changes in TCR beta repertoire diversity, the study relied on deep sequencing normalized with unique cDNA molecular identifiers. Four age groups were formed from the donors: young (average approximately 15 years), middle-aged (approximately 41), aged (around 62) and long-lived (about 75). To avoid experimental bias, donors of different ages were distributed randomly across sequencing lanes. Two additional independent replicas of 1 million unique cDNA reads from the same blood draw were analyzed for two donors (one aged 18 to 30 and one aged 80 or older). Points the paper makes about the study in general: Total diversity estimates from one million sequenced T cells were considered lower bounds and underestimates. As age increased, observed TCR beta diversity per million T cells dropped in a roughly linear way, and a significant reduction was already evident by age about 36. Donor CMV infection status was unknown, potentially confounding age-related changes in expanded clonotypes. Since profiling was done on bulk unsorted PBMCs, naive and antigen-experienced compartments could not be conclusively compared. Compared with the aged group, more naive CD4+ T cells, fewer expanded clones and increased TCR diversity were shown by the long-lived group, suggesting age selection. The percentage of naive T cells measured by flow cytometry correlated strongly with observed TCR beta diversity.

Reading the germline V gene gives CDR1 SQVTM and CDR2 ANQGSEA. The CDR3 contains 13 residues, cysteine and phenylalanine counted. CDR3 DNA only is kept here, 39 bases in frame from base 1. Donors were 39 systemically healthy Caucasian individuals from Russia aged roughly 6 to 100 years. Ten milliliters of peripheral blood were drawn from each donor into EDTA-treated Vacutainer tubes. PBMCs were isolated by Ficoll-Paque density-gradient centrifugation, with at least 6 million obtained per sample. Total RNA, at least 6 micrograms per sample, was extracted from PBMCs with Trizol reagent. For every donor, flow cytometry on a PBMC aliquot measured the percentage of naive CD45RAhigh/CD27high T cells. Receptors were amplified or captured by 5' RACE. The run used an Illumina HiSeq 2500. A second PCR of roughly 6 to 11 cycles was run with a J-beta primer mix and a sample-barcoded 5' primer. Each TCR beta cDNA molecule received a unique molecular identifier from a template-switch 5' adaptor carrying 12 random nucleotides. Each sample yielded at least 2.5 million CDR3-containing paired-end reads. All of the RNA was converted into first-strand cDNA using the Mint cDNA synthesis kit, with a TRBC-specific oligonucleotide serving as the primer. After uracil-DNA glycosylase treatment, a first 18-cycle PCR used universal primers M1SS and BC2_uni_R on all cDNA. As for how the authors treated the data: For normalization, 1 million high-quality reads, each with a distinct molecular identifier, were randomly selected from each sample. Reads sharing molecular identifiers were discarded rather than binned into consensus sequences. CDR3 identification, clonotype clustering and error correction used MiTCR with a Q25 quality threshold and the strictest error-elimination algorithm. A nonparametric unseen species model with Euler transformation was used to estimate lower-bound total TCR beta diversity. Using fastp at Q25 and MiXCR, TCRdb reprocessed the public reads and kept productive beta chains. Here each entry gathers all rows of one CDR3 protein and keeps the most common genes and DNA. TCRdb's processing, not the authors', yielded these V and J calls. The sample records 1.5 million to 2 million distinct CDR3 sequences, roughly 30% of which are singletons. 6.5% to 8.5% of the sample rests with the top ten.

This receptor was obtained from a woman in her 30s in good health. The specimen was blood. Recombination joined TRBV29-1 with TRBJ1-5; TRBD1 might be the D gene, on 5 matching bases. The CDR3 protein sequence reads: CGATENSNQPQHF. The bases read TGCGGGGCAACCGAGAATAGCAATCAGCCCCAGCATTTT.